This T cell receptor beta chain emerged from a study of cytotoxic CD8 clonotypes in ibrutinib-treated CLL (dated by TCRdb to the early 2020s). As for the study more broadly: The cohort was composed of around twelve relapsed/refractory and about 15 treatment-naive patients; IGHV unmutated status was identified in some 17 patients. Partial responses were observed in 24 patients and complete responses in 2; after a median follow-up of roughly 72 months, remission was maintained in about 15 patients and progression was observed in approximately twelve. The response samples were drawn at a median of approximately 12 months into treatment, with a range of about 6 to 40 months. On average, each sample had approximately 280,000 productive templates and more than 85,000 productive rearrangements. Of the 70 to 90 people in the trial, 25 to 30 had longitudinal samples available. Cryopreserved peripheral blood mononuclear cells were obtained prior to treatment, at the time of response, and at either disease progression or sustained remission. Every sample from remission and from progressive disease was obtained while the patients were still on ibrutinib. General findings and caveats noted by the study authors: Public clonotypes were rare and either shrank or stayed stable during treatment, and the rise in clonality at ibrutinib response reflected expansion of private clonotypes. Lymph node repertoires were not examined, and the timing of sampling was not matched between patients in sustained remission and those whose disease progressed. At baseline, clonality was higher than in age-matched healthy donors and showed a strong correlation with circulating CD8+ T-cell counts. Clonality increased at ibrutinib response, stayed stable in sustained remission, and fell back toward baseline at progression.

A MiSeq instrument was used for deep resolution sequencing, which targeted depths ranging from 1 in 1 million up to 1 in 200,000 T cells, with coverage averaging 10x for each clonotype. The immunoSEQ hsTCRB Kit was used to generate the TCR beta libraries. The source study handled its data this way. Data were analyzed with ImmunoSEQ Data Assistant and ImmunoSEQ Analyzer, with V, D and J genes assigned per IMGT definitions. Clonality, which ranges from 0 to 1, was calculated by subtracting the normalized Shannon entropy of productive rearrangement frequencies from one. Only overrepresented clonotypes making up at least 0.05% of the repertoire of each patient were included in the public clonotype analysis. Repertoires from approximately 12 age-matched healthy donors in immuneACCESS were used as clonality controls. TCRdb provides this immuneACCESS table in a form limited to in-frame rearrangements. Some clones are lacking; in checked studies, under half of them reflect an unresolved V gene, and why the rest are absent is not known. D and trimming were read from the DNA, whereas the V and J calls and clone size are those reported in that table. For this sample the table gives 150,000 to 200,000 clones, of which around 72% were detected only once. The ten largest clones represent 13% of the sample.

CDR1 is given as SGDLS and CDR2 as YYNGEE, both from the germline V gene. From its cysteine to its phenylalanine, the CDR3 spans 11 amino acids. Just the 33-base CDR3 DNA is kept, in frame starting at base 1. At the junction V is shortened by 8 bases and J by 4 bases, with 7 bases in between. In the case of this clone: No cognate antigen has been identified for it. No base quality values were provided; no much bigger clone lies one nucleotide off.

The time point label, as the study defines it: 24 months on ibrutinib. Roughly 1.9 micrograms of genomic DNA were extracted from cryopreserved PBMCs for TCR beta library preparation. Longitudinal blood samples from CLL patients on ibrutinib monotherapy underwent high-throughput TCR beta sequencing. The patients were enrolled in a single-center, open-label phase 2 trial of ibrutinib monotherapy. The rearranged segments are TRBV9 and TRBJ1-3; the D segment cannot be called with confidence. The input for sequencing was PBMCs, taken after 24 months of ibrutinib treatment. The clonotype was recovered from a human donor with chronic lymphocytic leukemia. The DNA sequence follows: TGTGCCAGTGCCCTGGGAAACACCATATATTTT. Translated, this is CASALGNTIYF.